This T cell receptor (beta chain) was identified during a study of T-cell reconstitution after alpha-beta-depleted transplantation in children. Overall study findings and caveats: Where some patients showed high TCRbeta diversity at day 60, it came from recipient T cells and thymic progenitors that had survived. After one year, T-cell counts and TCRbeta diversity mostly came from new T cells. There were reportedly several hundred expanded graft clones from which alpha-beta T cells came about two months after transplant.

About this clonotype itself: What it binds is unknown. Given the absence of the conserved phenylalanine or tryptophan at the CDR3 end, a read error is likely.

The CDR3 extends over 14 amino acids. Germline lookup yields CDR1 MNHEY and CDR2 SMNVEV (reference sequence). The V end lost 3 bases, the J end lost 0 bases, and 6 bases lay between the germline ends. Library preparation (for TCRbeta) was performed with unique molecular identifiers. TCRdb reprocessed the PCR reads with MiXCR, giving one entry per CDR3 protein. Of about 98,000 distinct CDR3 sequences listed, about 8% are singletons. The chain links TRBV27 to TRBJ1-5; no definite D call. This TCR was recovered from a boy aged 2 to 9 with acute lymphoblastic leukemia, due to receive a stem cell transplant. Here the sequenced sample was PBMCs, taken before TCRalphabeta/CD19-depleted stem cell transplant. CDR3 DNA: TGTGCCAGCAGTTTTGGCAGTAGCAATCAGCCCCAGCATGTT. Encoded protein: CASSFGSSNQPQHV.